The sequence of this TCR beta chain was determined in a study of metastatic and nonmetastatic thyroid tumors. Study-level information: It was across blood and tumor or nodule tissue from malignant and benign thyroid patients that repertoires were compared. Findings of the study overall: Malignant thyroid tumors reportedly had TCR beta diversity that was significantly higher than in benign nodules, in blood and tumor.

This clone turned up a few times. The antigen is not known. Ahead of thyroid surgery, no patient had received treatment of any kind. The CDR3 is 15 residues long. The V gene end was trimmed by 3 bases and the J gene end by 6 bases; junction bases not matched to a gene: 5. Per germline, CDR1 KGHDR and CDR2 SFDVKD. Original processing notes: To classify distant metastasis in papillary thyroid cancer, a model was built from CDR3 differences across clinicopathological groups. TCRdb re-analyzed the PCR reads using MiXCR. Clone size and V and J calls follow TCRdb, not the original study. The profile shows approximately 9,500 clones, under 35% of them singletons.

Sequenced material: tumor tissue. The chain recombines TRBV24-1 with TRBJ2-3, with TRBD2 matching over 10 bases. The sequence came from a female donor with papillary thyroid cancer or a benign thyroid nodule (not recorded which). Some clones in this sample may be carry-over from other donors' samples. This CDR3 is CATSDPSGRGDTQYF. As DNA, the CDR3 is TGTGCCACCAGTGATCCTAGCGGGAGAGGGGATACGCAGTATTTT.